This is a list of T cell receptor beta chains from one sample in a study of blood T cell repertoires in COVID-19. The method was immunoSEQ multiplex PCR; TCRdb's version includes in-frame clones alone and lacks a portion of them. Seen here are about 120,000 clones, about 89% observed once, and the top ten hold roughly 19%. What was sequenced was peripheral blood. The receptors here all came from a human donor with acute or convalescent COVID-19. The donor label of this sample is uncertain. Each CDR3 is given with its conserved first and last residue. The order of the fields is D gene, clone size, J gene, V gene, CDR3 DNA, CDR3 protein. The D gene is left open where the match is weak. Part of the rows lack a size; the others show once, few, many or a class for expanded clones.

d_call: TRBD1
clone_size: NA
j_call: TRBJ2-1
v_call: TRBV10-3
cdr3_nt: TGTGCCATCAGGGGGACAGGGGATGAGCAGTTCTTC
cdr3_aa: CAIRGTGDEQFF

d_call: TRBD2
clone_size: NA
j_call: TRBJ2-5
v_call: TRBV2
cdr3_nt: TGTGCCAGCAGTGAAACTAGCGGGAGTAAGGAGACCCAGTACTTC
cdr3_aa: CASSETSGSKETQYF

d_call: TRBD1
clone_size: NA
j_call: TRBJ1-2
v_call: TRBV2
cdr3_nt: TGTGCCAGCAGTGAGAGACAGGGGGACTATGGCTACACCTTC
cdr3_aa: CASSERQGDYGYTF

d_call: TRBD2
clone_size: NA
j_call: TRBJ2-1
v_call: TRBV5-4
cdr3_nt: TGTGCCAGCAGCAAACTAGCGGGTACAAACAATGAGCAGTTCTTC
cdr3_aa: CASSKLAGTNNEQFF

d_call: NA
clone_size: few
j_call: TRBJ1-6
v_call: TRBV7-2
cdr3_nt: TGTGCCAGCAGCCCCCTGGGGGGGCTATCCTATAATTCACCCCTCCACTTT
cdr3_aa: CASSPLGGLSYNSPLHF

d_call: TRBD2
clone_size: NA
j_call: TRBJ2-7
v_call: TRBV6-1
cdr3_nt: TGTGCCAGCAGTGACGCAGGGACTAGCGGGGCCTACGAGCAGTACTTC
cdr3_aa: CASSDAGTSGAYEQYF

d_call: TRBD1
clone_size: NA
j_call: TRBJ1-4
v_call: TRBV28
cdr3_nt: TGTGCCAGCAGTTTAAGGGGACAGTTTAATGAAAAACTGTTTTTT
cdr3_aa: CASSLRGQFNEKLFF

d_call: TRBD1
clone_size: NA
j_call: TRBJ1-2
v_call: TRBV2
cdr3_nt: TGTGCCAGCACCAACAGGGGGCTAGGCTACACCTTC
cdr3_aa: CASTNRGLGYTF

d_call: TRBD2
clone_size: NA
j_call: TRBJ2-1
v_call: TRBV2
cdr3_nt: TGTGCCAGCAGTAAGACTAGCGGGTACGCCTGGAATGAGCAGTTCTTC
cdr3_aa: CASSKTSGYAWNEQFF

d_call: NA
clone_size: NA
j_call: TRBJ1-1
v_call: TRBV27
cdr3_nt: TGTGCCAGCAGTGCCCAGGTCTGGAACACTGAAGCTTTCTTT
cdr3_aa: CASSAQVWNTEAFF